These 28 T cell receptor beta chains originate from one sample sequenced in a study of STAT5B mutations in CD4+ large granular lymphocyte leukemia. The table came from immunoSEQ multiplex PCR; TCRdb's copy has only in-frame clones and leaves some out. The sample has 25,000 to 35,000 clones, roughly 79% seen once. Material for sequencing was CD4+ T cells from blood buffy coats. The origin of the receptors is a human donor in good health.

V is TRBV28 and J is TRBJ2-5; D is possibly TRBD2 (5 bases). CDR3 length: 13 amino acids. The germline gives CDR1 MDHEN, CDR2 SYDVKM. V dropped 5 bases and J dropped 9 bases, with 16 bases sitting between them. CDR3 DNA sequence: TGTGCCAGCAGTGAAGACTCGATGAGGGCCCAGTACTTC. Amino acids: CASSEDSMRAQYF.

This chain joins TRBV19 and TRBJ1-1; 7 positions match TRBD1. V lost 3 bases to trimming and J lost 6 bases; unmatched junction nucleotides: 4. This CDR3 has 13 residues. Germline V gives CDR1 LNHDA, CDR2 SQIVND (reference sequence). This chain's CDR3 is CASSITTGPEAFF. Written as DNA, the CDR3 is TGTGCCAGTAGTATCACGACAGGGCCTGAAGCTTTCTTT. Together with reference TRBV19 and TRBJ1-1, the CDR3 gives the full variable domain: DGGITQSPKYLFRKEGQNVTLSCEQNLNHDAMYWYRQDPGQGLRLIYYSQIVNDFQKGDIAEGYSVSREKKESFPLTVTSAQKNPTAFYLCASSITTGPEAFFGQGTRLTVV.

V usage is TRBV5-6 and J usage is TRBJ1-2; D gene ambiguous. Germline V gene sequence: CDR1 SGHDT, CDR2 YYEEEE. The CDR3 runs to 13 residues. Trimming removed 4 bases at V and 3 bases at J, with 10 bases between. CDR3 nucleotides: TGTGCCAGCAGCCCCGGGATGGACTATGGCTACACCTTC. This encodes CASSPGMDYGYTF.

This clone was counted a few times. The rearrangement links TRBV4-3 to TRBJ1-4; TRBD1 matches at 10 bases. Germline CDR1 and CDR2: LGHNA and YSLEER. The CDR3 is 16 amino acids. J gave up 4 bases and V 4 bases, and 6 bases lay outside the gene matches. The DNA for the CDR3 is TGCGCCAGCAGCCTCTTCCGGGACAGGGGTAATGAAAAACTGTTTTTT. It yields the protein CASSLFRDRGNEKLFF.

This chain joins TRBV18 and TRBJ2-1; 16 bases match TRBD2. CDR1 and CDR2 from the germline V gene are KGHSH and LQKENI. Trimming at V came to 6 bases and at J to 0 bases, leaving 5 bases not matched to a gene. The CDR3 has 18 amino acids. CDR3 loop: CASSPGLAGGSSYNEQFF. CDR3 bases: TGTGCCAGCTCTCCGGGACTAGCGGGAGGGAGCTCCTACAATGAGCAGTTCTTC. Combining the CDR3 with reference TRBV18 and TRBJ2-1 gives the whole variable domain NAGVMQNPRHLVRRRGQEARLRCSPMKGHSHVYWYRQLPEEGLKFMVYLQKENIIDESGMPKERFSAEFPKEGPSILRIQQVVRGDSAAYFCASSPGLAGGSSYNEQFFGPGTRLTVL.

In DNA, the CDR3 is TGTGCCAGTGGCTCTCGAGGGGGTGGCTACACCTTC. This translates into CASGSRGGGYTF. The V gene is TRBV19, the J gene TRBJ1-2; tentatively, D is TRBD1 (6 bases). The CDR3 sequence is 12 residues long. The germline CDR1 and CDR2 sequences are LNHDA and SQIVND (reference sequence). V was clipped by 8 bases and J by 7 bases, with 14 bases between them.

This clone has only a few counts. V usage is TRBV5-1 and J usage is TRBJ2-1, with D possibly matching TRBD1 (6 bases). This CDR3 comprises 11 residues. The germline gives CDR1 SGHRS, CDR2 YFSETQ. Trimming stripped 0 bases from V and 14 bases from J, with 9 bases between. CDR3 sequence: CASSLAGDKFF. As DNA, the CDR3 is TGCGCCAGCAGCTTGGCAGGGGACAAGTTCTTC.

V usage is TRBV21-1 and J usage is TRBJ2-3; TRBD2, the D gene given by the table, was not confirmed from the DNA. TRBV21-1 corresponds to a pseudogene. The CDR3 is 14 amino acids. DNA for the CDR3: TGTGCCAGCAGCACTATGCCCGGAGGGCATACGCAGTATTTT. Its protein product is CASSTMPGGHTQYF.

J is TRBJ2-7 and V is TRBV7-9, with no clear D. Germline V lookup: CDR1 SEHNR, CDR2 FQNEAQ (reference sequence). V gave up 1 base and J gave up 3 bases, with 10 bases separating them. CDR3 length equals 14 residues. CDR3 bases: TGTGCCAGCAGCTTAGATGGCACCCTCTACGAGCAGTACTTC. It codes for CASSLDGTLYEQYF. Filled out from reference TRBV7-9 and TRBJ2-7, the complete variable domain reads DTGVSQNPRHKITKRGQNVTFRCDPISEHNRLYWYRQTLGQGPEFLTYFQNEAQLEKSRLLSDRFSAERPKGSFSTLEIQRTEQGDSAMYLCASSLDGTLYEQYFGPGTRLTVT.

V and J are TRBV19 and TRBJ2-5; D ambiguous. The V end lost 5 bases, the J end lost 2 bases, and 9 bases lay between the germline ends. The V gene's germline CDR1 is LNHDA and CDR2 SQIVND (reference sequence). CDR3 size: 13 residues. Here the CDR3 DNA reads TGTGCCAGTAGTTCTTTGGGGCAAGAGACCCAGTACTTC. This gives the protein CASSSLGQETQYF.

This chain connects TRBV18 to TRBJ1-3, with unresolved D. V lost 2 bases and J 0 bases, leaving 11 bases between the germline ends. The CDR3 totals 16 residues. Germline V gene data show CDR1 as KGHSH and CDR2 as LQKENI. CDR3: CASSPAHSPSGNTIYF. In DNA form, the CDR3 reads TGTGCCAGCTCACCAGCTCACAGCCCCTCTGGAAACACCATATATTTT.

This CDR3 is CSGGVDEQFF. The DNA for the CDR3 is TGCAGCGGGGGGGTGGATGAGCAGTTCTTC. The chain combines TRBV29-1 with TRBJ2-1; possibly TRBD2 for D (6 bases). Trimming removed 7 bases from V and 8 bases from J, with 9 bases in between. CDR3 length equals 10 residues. The V gene's germline CDR1 is SQVTM and CDR2 ANQGSEA.

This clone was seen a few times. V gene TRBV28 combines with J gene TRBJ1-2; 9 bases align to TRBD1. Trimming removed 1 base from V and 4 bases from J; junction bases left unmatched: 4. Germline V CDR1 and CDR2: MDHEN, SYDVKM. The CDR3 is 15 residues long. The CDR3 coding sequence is TGTGCCAGCAGTTTATCGGGGACAGGGTCCTATGGCTACACCTTC. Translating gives CASSLSGTGSYGYTF.

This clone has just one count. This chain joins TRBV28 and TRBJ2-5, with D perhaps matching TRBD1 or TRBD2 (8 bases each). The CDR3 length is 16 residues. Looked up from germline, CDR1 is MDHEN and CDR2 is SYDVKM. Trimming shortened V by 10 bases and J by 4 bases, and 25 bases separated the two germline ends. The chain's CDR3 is CATTTGVAGFTETQYF. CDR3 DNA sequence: TGTGCCACAACGACAGGGGTAGCGGGATTTACAGAGACCCAGTACTTC.

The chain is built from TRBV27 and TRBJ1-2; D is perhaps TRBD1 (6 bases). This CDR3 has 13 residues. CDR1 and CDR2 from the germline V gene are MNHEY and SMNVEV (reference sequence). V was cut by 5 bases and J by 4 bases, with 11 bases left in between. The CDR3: CASSPGQSYGYTF. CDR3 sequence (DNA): TGTGCCAGCAGTCCCGGACAGAGCTATGGCTACACCTTC.

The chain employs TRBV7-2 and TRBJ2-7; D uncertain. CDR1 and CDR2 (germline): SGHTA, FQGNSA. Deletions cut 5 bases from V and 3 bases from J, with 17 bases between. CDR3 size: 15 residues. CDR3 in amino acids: CASSPPAQNRYEQYF. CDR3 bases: TGTGCCAGCAGCCCTCCGGCGCAGAACCGCTACGAGCAGTACTTC.

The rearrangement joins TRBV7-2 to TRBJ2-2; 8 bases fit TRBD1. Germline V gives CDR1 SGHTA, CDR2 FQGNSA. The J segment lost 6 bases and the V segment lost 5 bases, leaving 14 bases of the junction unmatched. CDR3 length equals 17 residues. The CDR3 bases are TGTGCCAGCAGCCCCGGGGGTGGGACAGGCTCATCCGGGGAGCTGTTTTTT. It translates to CASSPGGGTGSSGELFF.

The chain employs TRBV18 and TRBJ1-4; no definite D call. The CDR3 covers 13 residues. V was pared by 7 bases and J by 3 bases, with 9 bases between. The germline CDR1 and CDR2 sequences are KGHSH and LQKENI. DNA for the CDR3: TGTGCCAGCTTTAGTGGTGCTAATGAAAAACTGTTTTTT. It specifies CASFSGANEKLFF. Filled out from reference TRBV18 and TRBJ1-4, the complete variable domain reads NAGVMQNPRHLVRRRGQEARLRCSPMKGHSHVYWYRQLPEEGLKFMVYLQKENIIDESGMPKERFSAEFPKEGPSILRIQQVVRGDSAAYFCASFSGANEKLFFGSGTQLSVL.

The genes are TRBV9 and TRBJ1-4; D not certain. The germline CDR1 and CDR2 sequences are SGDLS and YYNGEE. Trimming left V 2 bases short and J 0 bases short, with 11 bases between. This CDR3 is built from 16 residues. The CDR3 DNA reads TGTGCCAGCAGCGTGAGGCCAGCTTCAACTAATGAAAAACTGTTTTTT. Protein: CASSVRPASTNEKLFF.

CDR3 residues: CASSDQSTDTQYF. CDR3 nucleotides: TGCGCCAGCAGTGATCAGAGCACAGATACGCAGTATTTT. This rearrangement joins TRBV10-1 to TRBJ2-3; D gene unclear. CDR1 and CDR2 (germline): WNHNN, SYGVQD (reference sequence). The CDR3 loop spans 13 amino acids. The V gene lost 3 bases and the J gene lost 0 bases, with 4 bases spanning the gap.

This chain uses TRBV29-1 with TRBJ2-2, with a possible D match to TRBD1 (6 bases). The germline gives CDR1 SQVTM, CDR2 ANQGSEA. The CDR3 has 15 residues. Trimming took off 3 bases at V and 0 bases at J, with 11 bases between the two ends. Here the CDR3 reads CSVERQESNTGELFF. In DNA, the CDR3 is TGCAGCGTTGAGAGACAGGAATCGAACACCGGGGAGCTGTTTTTT.

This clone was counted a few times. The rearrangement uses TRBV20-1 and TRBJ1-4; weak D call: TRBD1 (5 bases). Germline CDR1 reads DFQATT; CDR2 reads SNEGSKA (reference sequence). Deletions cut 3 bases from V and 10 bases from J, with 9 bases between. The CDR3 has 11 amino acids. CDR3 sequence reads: CSASPRGKLFF. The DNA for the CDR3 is TGCAGTGCTAGCCCTAGGGGAAAACTGTTTTTT.

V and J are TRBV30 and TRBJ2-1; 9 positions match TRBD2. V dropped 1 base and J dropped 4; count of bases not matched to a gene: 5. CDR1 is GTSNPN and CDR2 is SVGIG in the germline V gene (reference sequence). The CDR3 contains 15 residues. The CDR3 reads CAWSAGTSPYNEQFF. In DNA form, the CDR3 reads TGTGCCTGGAGTGCCGGGACTAGCCCATACAATGAGCAGTTCTTC.

CDR3 region: CASSLLVAPSYEQYF. The CDR3 nucleotides are TGTGCCAGCAGCTTACTGGTAGCGCCCTCCTACGAGCAGTACTTC. This chain connects TRBV7-2 to TRBJ2-7, with a tentative D call TRBD2 (5 bases). The CDR3 runs to 15 residues. CDR1 and CDR2 (germline): SGHTA, FQGNSA. Trimming stripped 2 bases from V and 0 bases from J, with 11 bases between.

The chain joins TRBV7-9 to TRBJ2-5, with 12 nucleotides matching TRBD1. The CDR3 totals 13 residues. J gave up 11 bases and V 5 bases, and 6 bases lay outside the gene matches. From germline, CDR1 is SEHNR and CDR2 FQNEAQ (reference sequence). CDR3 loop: CASSLGQGAEQYF. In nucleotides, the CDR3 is TGTGCCAGCAGCCTGGGACAGGGGGCTGAGCAGTACTTC.

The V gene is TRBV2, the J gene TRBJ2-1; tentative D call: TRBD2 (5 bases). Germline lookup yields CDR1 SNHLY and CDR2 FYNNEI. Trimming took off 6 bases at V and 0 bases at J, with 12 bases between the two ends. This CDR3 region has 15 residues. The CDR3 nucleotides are TGTGCCAGCAGGTTGTTAGGGAGCTCCTACAATGAGCAGTTCTTC. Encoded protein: CASRLLGSSYNEQFF.

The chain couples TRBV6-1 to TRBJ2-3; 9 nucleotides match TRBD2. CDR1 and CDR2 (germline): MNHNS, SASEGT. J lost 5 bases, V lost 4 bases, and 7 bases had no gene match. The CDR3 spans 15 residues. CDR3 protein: CASSGSSGNLDTQYF. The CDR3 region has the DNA TGTGCCAGCAGTGGGTCTAGCGGGAATTTAGATACGCAGTATTTT.

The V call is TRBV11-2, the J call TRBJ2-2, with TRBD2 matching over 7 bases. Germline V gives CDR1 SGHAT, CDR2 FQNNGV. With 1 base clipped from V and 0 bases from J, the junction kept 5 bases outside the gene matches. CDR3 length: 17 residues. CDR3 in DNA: TGTGCCAGCAGCTTAGTGATCCTAGCGGCGAACACCGGGGAGCTGTTTTTT. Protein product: CASSLVILAANTGELFF.